This note documents a single TCR beta chain sequence. Its antigen is still unknown. Vbeta (60) and Jbeta (13) primers were used in the PCR. Assay: immunoSEQ multiplex PCR; the TCRdb copy retains only in-frame clones and omits some. This sample has under 200,000 clones, with 73% found just once. This CDR3 comprises 21 residues. After removal of 3 bases from V and 7 bases from J, the junction contained 24 bases not matched to a gene. Germline V gives CDR1 LGHNA, CDR2 YNFKEQ. The source of the sample is a study of cytomegalovirus exposure and HLA in healthy donors. Study-level findings and limits: The classifier was said to identify cytomegalovirus status with high specificity and sensitivity. Presence/absence analyses rested on an assumption that sequencing depth was roughly uniform across donors.

The origin of this receptor is a woman aged 18-29 years in good health and CMV-seropositive. Sequenced: PBMCs. The chain is built from TRBV4-2 and TRBJ1-4, with 9 bases that match TRBD1. This chain's CDR3 is CASSQRPGAGQGQTVGEKLFF. The CDR3 DNA is TGTGCCAGCAGCCAGAGACCCGGGGCGGGACAGGGCCAAACTGTGGGTGAAAAACTGTTTTTT.